This T cell receptor beta chain was recorded in a study of blood T cell repertoires in COVID-19. Study-level background: PBMCs, B-cell-depleted T cells, or T cells provided the cDNA or gDNA that made up the material.

The CDR3 has 15 amino acids. V lost 4 bases and J lost 0, with 10 bases in between. The germline V gene encodes CDR1 LNHDA and CDR2 SQIVND (reference sequence). In the study's own analysis: From reference gene primer amplification, estimates of nucleated cell counts were derived. Only in-frame clones appear in the TCRdb table, and some are missing; sequencing was by immunoSEQ multiplex PCR. That table supplies the V and J calls and clone size; D and trimming were determined from the DNA. Found here are tens of thousands of clones, 65% to 85% of them singletons; the top ten hold about 2.5%. The receptor was isolated from a man aged 45-65 years with acute or convalescent COVID-19. This chain uses TRBV19 with TRBJ2-1; possible D gene TRBD1, 6 bases. Material: peripheral blood. The CDR3 spells CASSTDRSSYNEQFF. The CDR3 nucleotides read TGTGCCAGTAGTACTGACAGGAGCTCCTACAATGAGCAGTTCTTC.